This T cell receptor beta chain was sequenced for a study of beta chain features in type 1 diabetes. Across the whole study: What patients shared with healthy donors was a similar profile of age, gender and cell yields. Findings and limits, study-wide: Still unanswered here is whether HLA type influences TCRB rearrangement.

This clone has a handful of counts. Antigen: not known. Naive, central memory, regulatory and stem cell-like memory cells within the CD4+ compartment were sorted using CD45RO/CCR7/CD25/CD127/CD95/CD27. Expressed TCRB transcripts were sequenced because the isolated RNA had all been reverse transcribed beforehand. The protocol was immunoSEQ multiplex PCR, while the TCRdb copy is restricted to in-frame clones and leaves out a portion. Among 850,000 to 900,000 clones, roughly 15% were seen once, and the ten largest hold 0.023%. Germline V gene data show CDR1 as MDHEN and CDR2 as SYDVKM. The CDR3 runs 17 residues. V trimming: 5 bases; J trimming: 5 bases; junction bases outside the gene matches: 16.

Sequenced: naive CD4+ T cells from blood. This clonotype was sampled from a woman younger than 30 in good health. The chain links TRBV28 to TRBJ2-7, with 9 bases aligning to TRBD2. Here the CDR3 DNA reads TGTGCCAGCAGTGGGGACACGCGGGTAGCGGGAGCAAACGAGCAGTACTTC. Translated, it gives CASSGDTRVAGANEQYF.